Listed here is a single TCR beta chain. What antigen it recognizes has not been identified. No much larger clone exists at a distance of one base, and base qualities are not known. The source of the sample is a study of cytotoxic CD8 clonotypes in ibrutinib-treated CLL (dated by TCRdb to the early 2020s). Study-level background: The cohort had around twelve relapsed/refractory and about 15 treatment-naive patients; roughly 18 were IGHV unmutated. Partial responses were observed in around 25 patients and complete responses in 2; after a median follow-up of around 68 months, remission was maintained in 14 patients and progression was observed in approximately twelve. Response samples were taken after a median of 12 months on treatment, ranging from about 6 to 36 months. On average, each sample yielded hundreds of thousands of productive templates and roughly 95,000 productive rearrangements. Longitudinal samples were obtainable from about 30% of the roughly 86 participants in the trial. Cryopreserved peripheral blood mononuclear cells were obtained prior to treatment, at the time of response, and at either disease progression or sustained remission. Patients were still on ibrutinib when every remission and progressive disease sample was collected.

The goal of deep resolution MiSeq sequencing was a depth between 1 in 1 million and 1 in 200,000 T cells, and coverage averaged 10x per clonotype. The immunoSEQ hsTCRB Kit was used to generate TCR beta libraries. The authors' pipeline ran thus. ImmunoSEQ Data Assistant and ImmunoSEQ Analyzer were used for data analysis, and V, D and J genes were assigned according to IMGT definitions. Clonality, which ranges from 0 to 1, was calculated as one minus the normalized Shannon entropy of productive rearrangement frequencies. Only overrepresented clonotypes making up at least 0.05% of each patient's repertoire were included in the public clonotype analysis. Some 12 age-matched healthy donor repertoires from immuneACCESS served as clonality controls. Drawn from immuneACCESS, this table holds only the in-frame rearrangements with V and J called that TCRdb kept. Clones are partly lost; checked studies trace under half to an unresolved V gene and leave the rest unexplained. Clone size and the V and J calls come from that table; the DNA yielded D and trimming. For this sample there are about 200,000 clones; 65% to 80% appear just once. Jointly, the top ten make up over 5.5% of the sample.

The CDR3 numbers 14 residues from cysteine through phenylalanine. Solely the CDR3 DNA is kept, with 42 bases framed from the first base. Cut back by 5 bases and 2 bases, the V and J ends lie 16 bases apart. Taken from the germline V gene, the CDR1 and CDR2 loops are SQVTM and ANQGSEA. The label giving this sample's time point can be read as: 12 months on ibrutinib. Around 2 micrograms of genomic DNA were extracted from cryopreserved PBMCs for TCR beta library preparation. Longitudinal blood samples from CLL patients on ibrutinib monotherapy underwent high-throughput TCR beta sequencing. The patients took part in an open-label, single-center phase 2 trial of ibrutinib monotherapy. Broad study findings and their caveats: Sampling times were not matched between patients in sustained remission and patients whose disease was progressing, and lymph node repertoires were not examined. Baseline clonality was found to be higher than that of age-matched healthy donors and was strongly correlated with circulating CD8+ T-cell counts. At ibrutinib response clonality went up, during sustained remission it held steady, and at progression it dropped back toward baseline. Public clonotypes were rare and either shrank or stayed stable during treatment, and the rise in clonality at ibrutinib response reflected expansion of private clonotypes.

Sequenced material: PBMCs, taken after 12 months of ibrutinib treatment. This sequence was found in a human donor with chronic lymphocytic leukemia. The chain was built from TRBV29-1 and TRBJ2-7; the D region possibly corresponds to TRBD1 (5 bases align). The base sequence is TGCAGCGTTCGTGACAGCTCGCCCCCCTACGAGCAGTACTTC. It is translated as CSVRDSSPPYEQYF.